These T cell receptor beta chains were read from a single sample in a study of T cell responses to AZD1222 COVID-19 vaccine. The repertoire was sequenced with immunoSEQ multiplex PCR; TCRdb's copy has only in-frame clones and lacks some. Of more than 75,000 clones detected, about 89% appear once; the ten largest clones hold about 7.5%. The sequences come from peripheral blood, collected on day 0 of AZD1222 vaccination. The receptors stem from an adult in good health. The CDR3 runs from the conserved cysteine through the conserved F or W. The D gene is left open where the match is weak. Size tells how often a clone was seen (once, few, many) or the class of an expanded clone, and some rows leave it out.

CDR3nt	CDR3aa	v_gene	d_gene	j_gene	abundance
TGTGCCAGCAGCAAAGATGGGGGAATTACCGAGCAGTACTTC	CASSKDGGITEQYF	TRBV11-3	-	TRBJ2-7	-
TGTGCCAGCAGCGGCCAGGGGGCGAACTATGGCTACACCTTC	CASSGQGANYGYTF	TRBV9	TRBD1	TRBJ1-2	once
TGCGCCAGCACCCCGGGGGCAGCGTACACCGGGGAGCTGTTTTTT	CASTPGAAYTGELFF	TRBV5-1	-	TRBJ2-2	once
TGTGCCAGTAGTATGACAGGGGCCGGGACTGAAGCTTTCTTT	CASSMTGAGTEAFF	TRBV19	TRBD1	TRBJ1-1	-
TGTGCCAGCAGCTTACCGGGGTTATCTAGCAATCAGCCCCAGCATTTT	CASSLPGLSSNQPQHF	TRBV7-2	-	TRBJ1-5	-
TGTGCCTGGAGTCGCCCCTATGGCTACACCTTC	CAWSRPYGYTF	TRBV30	-	TRBJ1-2	once
TGTGCCAGCTCCAGGAGAGCCGATGCCTCTGGAAACACCATATATTTT	CASSRRADASGNTIYF	TRBV7-9	-	TRBJ1-3	-
TGTGCCAGCTCACCCGGCAGGGGACAAGCGGGGCAGCCCCAGCATTTT	CASSPGRGQAGQPQHF	TRBV18	-	TRBJ1-5	-
TGTGCCAGCAGTCTGACCCTGACGGGACTCCACTTT	CASSLTLTGLHF	TRBV12-3/TRBV12-4	-	TRBJ1-6	-
TGTGCCATCAGTGACGAACAGGGGGTGCCCCACGAGCAGTACTTC	CAISDEQGVPHEQYF	TRBV10-3	TRBD1	TRBJ2-7	-
TGCAGCGTTGCAGGGACAGGGTTCGGTCAGCCCCAGCATTTT	CSVAGTGFGQPQHF	TRBV29-1	TRBD1	TRBJ1-5	-
TGTGCCTCCTCCAGGGCAGCAAACACTGAAGCTTTCTTT	CASSRAANTEAFF	TRBV30	-	TRBJ1-1	-
TGTGCCAGTAGTACCGACGGAAACTCCTACAATGAGCAGTTCTTC	CASSTDGNSYNEQFF	TRBV19	-	TRBJ2-1	-
TGCGCCAGCAGCCTAGGACAGGGTAGGGAAAAACTGTTTTTT	CASSLGQGREKLFF	TRBV5-1	TRBD1	TRBJ1-4	-